The rows below give T cell receptor beta chains drawn from one sample of a study of control samples from healthy donors and cancer patients. Method: immunoSEQ multiplex PCR; TCRdb's copy keeps in-frame clones and lacks some. The data contain some 140,000 clones, 90% to 95% of them singletons. Sequenced material: blood. These receptors originate from a man aged 35-49 years in good health. Both conserved end residues are part of each CDR3. A D gene is named only where the DNA matches it firmly. Size tells how often a clone was seen (once, few, many) or the class of an expanded clone, and some rows leave it out.

>NA|TRBJ1-1|TRBV6-2/TRBV6-3|NA
TGTGCCAGCAGCCAAGGACGGCAAGCTTTCTTT
CASSQGRQAFF
>NA|TRBJ2-6|TRBV11-2|TRBD1
TGTGCCAGCAGCGGTTCAGGGGGCGCGTCTGGGGCCAACGTCCTGACTTTC
CASSGSGGASGANVLTF
>NA|TRBJ1-1|TRBV7-9|NA
TGTGCCAGCAGCCCTTTGGGTCGGAGTGACACTGAAGCTTTCTTT
CASSPLGRSDTEAFF
>NA|TRBJ2-7|TRBV27|TRBD2
TGTGCCAGCAGTTGGTCGGCTAGCGGGGTCTCCTACGAGCAGTACTTC
CASSWSASGVSYEQYF
>NA|TRBJ1-4|TRBV5-1|NA
TGCGCCAGCAGGGACGGTTCGGGACGAAATGAAAAACTGTTTTTT
CASRDGSGRNEKLFF
>NA|TRBJ2-1|TRBV19|NA
TGTGCCAGTGGACGGGACGGATCCTACAATGAGCAGTTCTTC
CASGRDGSYNEQFF
>NA|TRBJ1-3|TRBV4-1|TRBD1
TGCGCCAGCAGCCAACCGACAGGGAGGACAGGAAACACCATATATTTT
CASSQPTGRTGNTIYF
>NA|TRBJ1-1|TRBV7-9|NA
TGTGCCAGCAGCTTTCCCACTGAAGCTTTCTTT
CASSFPTEAFF
>NA|TRBJ1-1|TRBV30|TRBD1
TGTGCCTGGACCTCAGGACAGGGGGGGATGAACACTGAAGCTTTCTTT
CAWTSGQGGMNTEAFF
>NA|TRBJ2-3|TRBV7-2|NA
TGTGCTAGCGAGCGGAACACAGATACGCAGTATTTT
CASERNTDTQYF
>NA|TRBJ1-3|TRBV4-1|NA
TGCGCCAGCAGCCAAGGAGTGTCCGCTGGAAACACCATATATTTT
CASSQGVSAGNTIYF
>once|TRBJ1-5|TRBV30|NA
TGTGCCTGGAGTACCGGGACGGGGAATCAGCCCCAGCATTTT
CAWSTGTGNQPQHF